The rows below give T cell receptor beta chains drawn from one sample of a study of blood T cell repertoires in COVID-19. The table came from immunoSEQ multiplex PCR; TCRdb's copy has only in-frame clones and leaves some out. The sample includes 61,000 or so clones, about 86% of them seen just once. The specimen sequenced was peripheral blood. These receptor sequences come from a woman of 80 years or more with active COVID-19. The CDR3 runs from the conserved cysteine through the conserved F or W. A D gene is named only where the DNA matches it firmly.

>NA|TRBV28|TRBJ1-5
CASNRRDGNQPQHF
>TRBD1|TRBV19|TRBJ1-1
CASRPGQMNTEAFF
>TRBD1|TRBV6-2/TRBV6-3|TRBJ2-2
CASSYGDRVAGELFF
>NA|TRBV5-4|TRBJ1-4
CASSPGRGINEKLFF
>TRBD1|TRBV7-2|TRBJ2-7
CASSPPGQIYEQYF
>NA|TRBV5-5|TRBJ1-2
CASSLRYSYGYTF
>NA|TRBV18|TRBJ1-2
CASSLRAQVNYGYTF
>NA|TRBV4-3|TRBJ2-6
CASSQAEASGANVLTF
>NA|TRBV18|TRBJ1-5
CASSPESRGQPQHF
>NA|TRBV7-2|TRBJ1-6
CASSLLTGGGDSPLHF
>NA|TRBV2|TRBJ1-1
CASSARMNTEAFF
>NA|TRBV9|TRBJ1-3
CASSGGTIGNTIYF
>TRBD2|TRBV6-2/TRBV6-3|TRBJ2-5
CASSSLAGGHETQYF
>NA|TRBV2|TRBJ2-7
CASRRGYPYEQYF
>NA|TRBV7-9|TRBJ2-1
CASSPGGRNEQFF
>TRBD2|TRBV7-3|TRBJ2-1
CASSLRGLAVNEQFF
>TRBD2|TRBV3-1/TRBV3-2|TRBJ2-5
CASSQSLTSATQYF
>TRBD1|TRBV28|TRBJ1-6
CASSPTATGGSFFYNSPLHF
>TRBD2|TRBV7-9|TRBJ2-1
CASSLGAGAVGEQFF
>NA|TRBV30|TRBJ2-7
CAWTDSTGFEQYF
>TRBD2|TRBV6-2/TRBV6-3|TRBJ2-7
CASSYPSGGPGYEQYF
>TRBD1|TRBV20-1|TRBJ2-7
CSASTGENEQYF
>TRBD1|TRBV18|TRBJ2-3
CASSPSLGQGIDTQYF
>TRBD2|TRBV11-2|TRBJ2-7
CASSLASGGIYEQYF
>NA|TRBV27|TRBJ2-3
CASSSLLVLDTQYF
>NA|TRBV6-5|TRBJ2-3
CATMAMSGSTDTQYF
>TRBD2|TRBV27|TRBJ2-3
CASSFFSGAPDTQYF
>NA|TRBV4-1|TRBJ2-3
CASSQIRLTSSGTDTQYF
>NA|TRBV5-6|TRBJ2-7
CASSLAIASYEQYF
>TRBD1|TRBV7-6|TRBJ1-1
CASSFGQGQNTEAFF
>TRBD2|TRBV2|TRBJ2-1
CASSSLAGYEQFF
>NA|TRBV5-1|TRBJ2-1
CASSLAGELGVF
>TRBD1|TRBV7-3|TRBJ2-3
CASSWTGGGTDTQYF
>TRBD1|TRBV7-9|TRBJ2-5
CASSPWDRGKETQYF
>TRBD1|TRBV4-1|TRBJ1-4
CASSQAQGTRKLFF